The next 24 T cell receptor beta chains were all read from a single sample in a study of cytomegalovirus exposure and HLA in healthy donors. This PCR relied on a set of 60 Vbeta primers and 13 Jbeta primers. The protocol was immunoSEQ multiplex PCR, while the TCRdb copy is restricted to in-frame clones and leaves out a portion. The sample consists of 90,000 to 150,000 clones, nearly 65% of them appearing once. The sample comprised PBMCs. These receptors were obtained from a man aged 35 to 55 in good health and CMV-seropositive.

The chain is built from TRBV18 and TRBJ1-2; D call uncertain. With 2 bases removed from V and 4 bases from J, the gap between germline ends came to 8 bases. Germline CDR1 KGHSH, CDR2 LQKENI. CDR3 size: 13 residues. The CDR3 DNA follows: TGTGCCAGCTCACCAGAGGCGTCCTATGGCTACACCTTC. Translating it yields CASSPEASYGYTF.

This clone was counted a single time. The V and J genes are TRBV10-1 and TRBJ1-5; D is uncertain. Trimming pared 6 bases from V and 4 bases from J, leaving 19 bases between. Per germline, CDR1 WNHNN and CDR2 SYGVQD (reference sequence). The CDR3 length is 16 residues. CDR3 nucleotides: TGCGCCAGCAGCCCCGGTCCCAGATGGACTAATCAGCCCCAGCATTTT. Its protein product is CASSPGPRWTNQPQHF.

J is TRBJ2-7 and V is TRBV29-1, with 7 positions matching TRBD2. After removal of 3 bases from V and 2 bases from J, the junction contained 13 bases not matched to a gene. This CDR3 spans 16 amino acids. Germline V gives CDR1 SQVTM, CDR2 ANQGSEA. The CDR3: CSVDGWSSGDAYEQYF. The CDR3 DNA reads as TGCAGCGTTGATGGGTGGTCTAGCGGCGATGCCTACGAGCAGTACTTC.

The CDR3 is CASRNGLALMFF. Written as DNA, the CDR3 is TGTGCCAGCAGGAACGGACTAGCGTTGATGTTCTTC. The chain uses TRBV6-5 and TRBJ2-1; 9 bases are shared with TRBD2. V shed 6 bases, J shed 15 bases, and the junction held 9 bases outside the gene matches. The germline CDR1 and CDR2 sequences are MNHEY and SVGAGI. This CDR3 is built from 12 residues.

Remarks on this clone: One end of the junction varies from germline; a read error may be responsible. The genes are TRBV6-4 and TRBJ2-2, with D possibly being TRBD2 (5 bases). CDR3 length equals 13 residues. Germline V lookup: CDR1 MRHNA, CDR2 SNTAGT. The DNA for the CDR3 is TGTGCCAGCAGTGACTCTGACACCGGGGAGTTGTTTTTT. It yields the protein CASSDSDTGELFF.

This clone was counted a few times. CDR3 residues: CASSLLASNQPQHF. As DNA, the CDR3 is TGTGCCAGCAGTTTATTGGCCAGCAATCAGCCCCAGCATTTT. This chain connects TRBV28 to TRBJ1-5; D not certain. V lost 1 base, J lost 1 base, and 5 bases lay in between. The germline V gene has CDR1 MDHEN and CDR2 SYDVKM. The CDR3 length is 14 residues. The whole variable domain, remainder taken from reference TRBV28 and TRBJ1-5, is DVKVTQSSRYLVKRTGEKVFLECVQDMDHENMFWYRQDPGLGLRLIYFSYDVKMKEKGDIPEGYSVSREKKERFSLILESASTNQTSMYLCASSLLASNQPQHFGDGTRLSIL.

The V gene is TRBV28, the J gene TRBJ2-7, with TRBD2 matching 8 bases. Losses at the gene ends were 5 bases for V and 11 bases for J; bases not matched to a gene: 11. CDR3 length: 13 amino acids. Germline V gives CDR1 MDHEN, CDR2 SYDVKM. This CDR3 is CASSLSGSHVEYF. Written as DNA, the CDR3 is TGTGCCAGCAGTCTCAGCGGGAGCCACGTGGAGTACTTC.

The chain uses TRBV25-1 and TRBJ1-2, with 12 nucleotides matching TRBD1. The J segment lost 2 bases and the V segment lost 2 bases, leaving 0 bases of the junction unmatched. Germline CDR1 is MGHDK and CDR2 is SYGVNS. This CDR3 spans 15 amino acids. CDR3 amino acids: CASSEGTGGNYGYTF. The CDR3 DNA reads as TGTGCCAGCAGTGAAGGGACAGGGGGCAACTATGGCTACACCTTC.

The gene calls are TRBV7-9 and TRBJ1-4, with 8 bases matching TRBD1. Germline-derived CDR1 and CDR2 are SEHNR and FQNEAQ (reference sequence). This CDR3 contains 14 residues. The V and J ends lost 6 bases and 8 bases, in that order; junction bases with no gene match: 8. The chain's CDR3 is CASRFGTGFEKLFF. CDR3 bases: TGTGCCAGCAGATTCGGGACAGGCTTCGAAAAACTGTTTTTT.

The V and J genes are TRBV6-5 and TRBJ2-1; 8 bases align to TRBD2. The CDR3 totals 16 residues. Germline trimming cut 2 bases from V and 4 bases from J; bases unmatched to any gene: 7. Germline assignment: CDR1 MNHEY and CDR2 SVGAGI. As DNA, the CDR3 is TGTGCCAGCAGTTACGGAACAGTAGCGGGGTACAATGAGCAGTTCTTC. Its translation is CASSYGTVAGYNEQFF.

The chain has TRBV9 and TRBJ2-1; 10 nucleotides match TRBD2. This CDR3 region has 14 residues. V lost 3 bases and J lost 8; bases outside the gene matches: 5. Germline lookup yields CDR1 SGDLS and CDR2 YYNGEE. The CDR3 here is CASSATGTSDEQFF. The CDR3 region has the DNA TGTGCCAGCAGCGCAACCGGGACTAGCGATGAGCAGTTCTTC.

The rearrangement uses TRBV29-1 and TRBJ2-1; 7 bases agree with TRBD2. The trim removed 1 base at V and 3 bases at J, leaving 6 bases unmatched. The CDR3 spans 15 residues. In germline, CDR1 is SQVTM, CDR2 ANQGSEA. The CDR3 bases are TGCAGCGTTGAAGTGGGTCTAGCGGTCTACAATGAGCAGTTCTTC. Translation gives CSVEVGLAVYNEQFF.

This rearrangement joins TRBV2 to TRBJ2-3; 7 positions agree with TRBD2. The V and J ends lost 6 bases and 4 bases, in that order; junction bases with no gene match: 4. Germline CDR1 SNHLY, CDR2 FYNNEI. The CDR3 totals 13 residues. CDR3 residues: CASSRDYSDTQYF. DNA of the CDR3: TGTGCCAGCAGCCGGGACTACTCAGATACGCAGTATTTT.

The count of this clone is one. This chain uses TRBV5-6 with TRBJ1-1; D gene unclear. Germline CDR1 is SGHDT and CDR2 is YYEEEE. This CDR3 has 18 amino acids. Trimming took 4 bases from V and 1 from J, leaving 23 bases between them. CDR3 sequence: CASSPRGHSLPKNTEAFF. CDR3 nucleotides: TGTGCCAGCAGCCCCCGAGGGCACAGTTTACCCAAGAACACTGAAGCTTTCTTT.

This clone was observed a few times. V is TRBV18 and J is TRBJ2-7, with 7 nucleotides matching TRBD1. CDR3 length equals 17 residues. Germline V gene data show CDR1 as KGHSH and CDR2 as LQKENI. With 2 bases clipped from V and 3 bases from J, the junction kept 13 bases outside the gene matches. CDR3 DNA sequence: TGTGCCAGCTCACCAAGAGACAGGGATGCGGTGGGCTACGAGCAGTACTTC. This gives the protein CASSPRDRDAVGYEQYF.

This clone was seen more than once but under ten times. V gene TRBV5-4 combines with J gene TRBJ2-2; TRBD1 is a possible D gene (6 bases). The CDR3 totals 16 residues. Germline V gene lookup returns CDR1 SGHNT and CDR2 YYREEE (reference sequence). V lost 4 bases and J lost 2, with 15 bases in between. The CDR3 nucleotides are TGTGCCAGCAGCACAAATACAGGGTCAAACACCGGGGAGCTGTTTTTT. Translating gives CASSTNTGSNTGELFF.

V gene TRBV5-8 combines with J gene TRBJ2-5, with TRBD2 as a possible D gene (6 bases). Per germline, CDR1 SGHTS and CDR2 YDEGEE. V lost 6 bases, J lost 3 bases, and 12 bases lay in between. The CDR3 is 13 residues long. In DNA, the CDR3 is TGTGCCAGCATAAGGCGGGGAGAAGAGACCCAGTACTTC. Translated: CASIRRGEETQYF.

This chain uses TRBV28 with TRBJ2-1, with no clear D. The CDR3 contains 12 residues. Germline V lookup: CDR1 MDHEN, CDR2 SYDVKM. V shed 5 bases and J shed 6 bases, with 8 bases lying between them. For the CDR3, the DNA is TGTGCCAGCAGTATCCCATTCAATGAGCAGTTCTTC. Translation gives CASSIPFNEQFF.

This clone was found a few times. The V and J genes are TRBV7-9 and TRBJ2-2; D call uncertain. The germline V gene encodes CDR1 SEHNR and CDR2 FQNEAQ (reference sequence). Trimming pared 6 bases from V and 6 bases from J, leaving 14 bases between. CDR3 length: 14 amino acids. In DNA, the CDR3 is TGTGCCAGCAGTCAGGCCAGTTTCCCCGGGGAGCTGTTTTTT. It specifies CASSQASFPGELFF.

V gene TRBV5-6 combines with J gene TRBJ2-3; the match to TRBD2 covers 8 bases. This CDR3 has 15 amino acids. Germline values: CDR1 SGHDT, CDR2 YYEEEE. V lost 0 bases and J lost 5; bases outside the gene matches: 5. CDR3 nucleotides: TGTGCCAGCAGCTTGGCGGGGGGGCCGGTAGATACGCAGTATTTT. It yields the protein CASSLAGGPVDTQYF. Full variable domain (outside the CDR3, taken from reference TRBV5-6 and TRBJ2-3): DAGVTQSPTHLIKTRGQQVTLRCSPKSGHDTVSWYQQALGQGPQFIFQYYEEEERQRGNFPDRFSGHQFPNYSSELNVNALLLGDSALYLCASSLAGGPVDTQYFGPGTRLTVL.

CDR3 amino acids: CASSERAGASYNEQFF. The CDR3 bases are TGTGCCAGCAGTGAAAGGGCGGGGGCCTCCTACAATGAGCAGTTCTTC. V and J are TRBV6-1 and TRBJ2-1; D possibly corresponds to TRBD2 (7 bases). Germline CDR1 MNHNS, CDR2 SASEGT. The CDR3 is made up of 16 amino acids. Trimming cost V 2 bases and J 0 bases, with 11 bases left between them.

This clone has only one observation. V and J are TRBV27 and TRBJ1-5; D may be TRBD1 (6 bases). This CDR3 comprises 14 residues. Germline V lookup: CDR1 MNHEY, CDR2 SMNVEV (reference sequence). V was clipped by 6 bases and J by 2 bases, with 11 bases between them. CDR3 region: CASRDSRGNQPQHF. DNA of the CDR3: TGTGCCAGCAGGGACAGTCGGGGCAATCAGCCCCAGCATTTT.

V and J are TRBV5-1 and TRBJ1-1, with D unresolved. Germline V lookup: CDR1 SGHRS, CDR2 YFSETQ. This CDR3 comprises 13 residues. V was trimmed by 0 bases and J by 7 bases, leaving 10 bases between them. CDR3: CASSLANGGEAFF. CDR3 nucleotides: TGCGCCAGCAGCTTGGCCAACGGCGGTGAAGCTTTCTTT.

A few counts support this clone. The chain has TRBV7-2 and TRBJ1-5; no definite D call. Between the trimmed V and J ends, which lost 5 bases and 4 bases, there was a span of 12 bases. This CDR3 contains 14 residues. Germline V gene data show CDR1 as SGHTA and CDR2 as FQGNSA. The DNA for the CDR3 is TGTGCCAGCAGCCCTTCACAGTTTAATCAGCCCCAGCATTTT. This codes for CASSPSQFNQPQHF.